These 22 T cell receptor beta chains originate from one sample sequenced in a study of blood T cell repertoires in COVID-19. Measured with immunoSEQ multiplex PCR; TCRdb has only the in-frame clones, and not every one. The data contain around 370,000 clones, 87% of them singletons. Sequenced material: peripheral blood. The receptor set was obtained from a woman aged 50 to 60 with COVID-19, enrolled during active disease.

The chain uses TRBV24-1 and TRBJ2-1; TRBD2 agrees at 7 bases. Losses at the gene ends were 5 bases for V and 9 bases for J; bases not matched to a gene: 6. This CDR3 is built from 13 residues. Per germline, CDR1 KGHDR and CDR2 SFDVKD. The DNA of the CDR3 is TGTGCCACCAGTGTCAGTCCGGGGGGTGAGCAGTTCTTC. It yields the protein CATSVSPGGEQFF.

The chain couples TRBV6-6 to TRBJ1-2, with 8 bases fitting TRBD1. CDR3 length equals 12 residues. The V segment lost 8 bases and the J segment 8 bases; nucleotides outside the gene matches: 7. Germline values: CDR1 MNHNY, CDR2 SVGAGI (reference sequence). The CDR3 nucleotides read TGTGCCAGCCGCCTGGACAGGGAAGGCTACACCTTC. This translates into CASRLDREGYTF.

The V and J genes are TRBV11-2 and TRBJ1-3; unclear D gene. Per germline, CDR1 SGHAT and CDR2 FQNNGV. CDR3 length equals 15 residues. Trimming shortened V by 0 bases and J by 5 bases, and 11 bases separated the two germline ends. The CDR3 spells CASSLDGNVRNTIYF. Written as DNA, the CDR3 is TGTGCCAGCAGCTTAGACGGGAATGTTCGAAACACCATATATTTT.

The chain combines TRBV7-9 with TRBJ1-1; TRBD1 might be the D (5 bases). The CDR3 covers 14 residues. Germline values: CDR1 SEHNR, CDR2 FQNEAQ (reference sequence). The V gene lost 5 bases and the J gene lost 4 bases, with 14 bases spanning the gap. For the CDR3, the DNA is TGTGCCAGCAGCCCTCTAAGGGGCGGCACTGAAGCTTTCTTT. It is translated as CASSPLRGGTEAFF. Looking up the rest from reference TRBV7-9 and TRBJ1-1 gives the full variable domain: DTGVSQNPRHKITKRGQNVTFRCDPISEHNRLYWYRQTLGQGPEFLTYFQNEAQLEKSRLLSDRFSAERPKGSFSTLEIQRTEQGDSAMYLCASSPLRGGTEAFFGQGTRLTVV.

The chain couples TRBV3-1 (or the pseudogene TRBV3-2) to TRBJ2-3; 8 nucleotides match TRBD2. The CDR3 runs to 15 residues. In germline, CDR1 is LGHDT, CDR2 YNNKEL (reference sequence). V lost 5 bases to trimming and J lost 5 bases; unmatched junction nucleotides: 9. For the CDR3, the DNA is TGTGCCAGCAGCGAAAGTCACCTAGCGGGAGATACGCAGTATTTT. It codes for CASSESHLAGDTQYF.

This sequence joins TRBV4-1 and TRBJ2-3, with D maybe TRBD1 (6 bases). Trimming stripped 1 base from V and 1 base from J, with 18 bases between. CDR3 size: 18 residues. Looked up from germline, CDR1 is MGHRA and CDR2 is YSYEKL. CDR3 sequence reads: CASSQVRQGSGGTDTQYF. As DNA, the CDR3 is TGCGCCAGCAGCCAAGTTCGGCAGGGGAGTGGGGGCACAGATACGCAGTATTTT.

The chain carries TRBV27 and TRBJ1-1; D is ambiguous. The CDR3 is 11 amino acids. CDR1 and CDR2 (germline): MNHEY, SMNVEV (reference sequence). V lost 6 bases and J lost 3, with 5 bases in between. CDR3 in amino acids: CASSHDTEAFF. The CDR3 coding sequence is TGTGCCAGCAGCCATGACACTGAAGCTTTCTTT.

The genes are TRBV6-1 and TRBJ2-1; TRBD2 might be the D (5 bases). The CDR3 covers 16 residues. Germline V gene data show CDR1 as MNHNS and CDR2 as SASEGT. Trimming removed 1 base at V and 2 bases at J, with 12 bases between. Here the CDR3 reads CASSEGFGNPYNEQFF. DNA of the CDR3: TGTGCCAGCAGTGAAGGGTTCGGGAACCCCTACAATGAGCAGTTCTTC.

The V and J genes are TRBV11-3 and TRBJ1-1; D is unresolved. Germline CDR1 reads SGHNT; CDR2 reads YENEEA. This CDR3 region has 15 residues. V was trimmed by 4 bases and J by 0 bases, leaving 12 bases between them. The CDR3 here is CASSSSLSLNTEAFF. The CDR3 coding sequence is TGTGCCAGCAGCTCGTCCCTGAGTCTGAACACTGAAGCTTTCTTT.

The chain combines TRBV11-3 with TRBJ2-3; D is possibly TRBD2 (7 bases). The V end was cut by 4 bases, the J end by 4 bases, with 15 bases between. Germline CDR1 reads SGHNT; CDR2 reads YENEEA. CDR3 size: 15 residues. This CDR3 is CASSWGAGEADTQYF. The DNA of the CDR3 is TGTGCCAGCAGCTGGGGGGCGGGAGAGGCAGATACGCAGTATTTT.

The chain combines TRBV7-9 with TRBJ2-3, with 8 positions matching TRBD2. The CDR3 is 16 residues long. Trimming took 5 bases from V and 4 from J; bases not matched to a gene: 11. Germline V lookup: CDR1 SEHNR, CDR2 FQNEAQ (reference sequence). The CDR3: CASSTWTSLGPDTQYF. The CDR3, as DNA: TGTGCCAGCAGCACCTGGACTAGCCTAGGACCAGATACGCAGTATTTT.

In its sample, this clone was seen many times. The chain combines TRBV19 with TRBJ2-3; the match to TRBD2 covers 11 bases. V lost 3 bases to trimming and J lost 10 bases; unmatched junction nucleotides: 3. The V gene's germline CDR1 is LNHDA and CDR2 SQIVND (reference sequence). This CDR3 has 13 residues. In nucleotides, the CDR3 is TGTGCCAGTAGTATTACTAGCGGGAGCGCGCAGTATTTT. It translates to CASSITSGSAQYF. Looking up the rest from reference TRBV19 and TRBJ2-3 gives the full variable domain: DGGITQSPKYLFRKEGQNVTLSCEQNLNHDAMYWYRQDPGQGLRLIYYSQIVNDFQKGDIAEGYSVSREKKESFPLTVTSAQKNPTAFYLCASSITSGSAQYFGPGTRLTVL.

This chain joins TRBV12-5 and TRBJ1-3; TRBD1 might be the D (6 bases). CDR3 length: 20 residues. Germline values: CDR1 LGHNT, CDR2 FRNRAP. V was shortened by 1 base and J by 0 bases, with 22 bases between the two germline ends. This CDR3 is CASGLASTGPEGDSGNTIYF. The CDR3 DNA reads as TGTGCTAGTGGTTTGGCCTCGACAGGTCCAGAAGGGGACTCTGGAAACACCATATATTTT.

The CDR3 sequence: CASSLLFVSHEQYF. In DNA form, the CDR3 reads TGTGCCAGCAGCTTGTTGTTTGTTAGTCACGAGCAGTACTTC. The rearrangement joins TRBV13 to TRBJ2-7; D is unclear. V was trimmed by 3 bases and J by 5 bases, leaving 14 bases between them. The V gene's germline CDR1 is PRHDT and CDR2 FYEKMQ (reference sequence). CDR3 length: 14 amino acids.

The sample holds a few counts of this clone. The chain has TRBV19 and TRBJ1-2; D not certain. CDR1 is LNHDA, CDR2 SQIVND, per germline (reference sequence). The V end lost 11 bases, the J end lost 3 bases, and 10 bases lay between the germline ends. The CDR3 extends over 11 amino acids. This chain's CDR3 is CASRRDYGYTF. The CDR3 DNA follows: TGTGCCTCCCGACGGGACTATGGCTACACCTTC.

The rearrangement uses TRBV7-6 and TRBJ2-3, with TRBD2 matching 10 bases. V gave up 4 bases and J gave up 0 bases; unmatched junction bases: 1. The germline gives CDR1 SGHVS, CDR2 FNYEAQ. The CDR3 runs 15 residues. CDR3 in DNA: TGTGCCAGCAGCTGGACTAGCGGAAGCACAGATACGCAGTATTTT. Translation gives CASSWTSGSTDTQYF. Supplemented by reference TRBV7-6 and TRBJ2-3, the full variable domain reads GAGVSQSPRYKVTKRGQDVALRCDPISGHVSLYWYRQALGQGPEFLTYFNYEAQQDKSGLPNDRFSAERPEGSISTLTIQRTEQRDSAMYRCASSWTSGSTDTQYFGPGTRLTVL.

J is TRBJ2-7 and V is TRBV7-2; 11 nucleotides agree with TRBD1. Germline lookup yields CDR1 SGHTA and CDR2 FQGNSA. This CDR3 is built from 15 residues. V lost 5 bases to trimming and J lost 3 bases; unmatched junction nucleotides: 6. Here the CDR3 reads CASSPGTGGYYEQYF. CDR3 coding DNA: TGTGCCAGCAGCCCGGGGACAGGGGGGTACTACGAGCAGTACTTC.

The gene calls are TRBV11-2 and TRBJ1-1; D is perhaps TRBD1 (5 bases). The CDR3 runs 13 residues. Per germline, CDR1 SGHAT and CDR2 FQNNGV. Trimming pared 0 bases from V and 11 bases from J, leaving 13 bases between. The chain's CDR3 is CASSLDRTSWAFF. The CDR3 region has the DNA TGTGCCAGCAGCTTAGATAGGACATCTTGGGCTTTCTTT. Complete variable domain (other parts from reference TRBV11-2 and TRBJ1-1): EAGVAQSPRYKIIEKRQSVAFWCNPISGHATLYWYQQILGQGPKLLIQFQNNGVVDDSQLPKDRFSAERLKGVDSTLKIQPAKLEDSAVYLCASSLDRTSWAFFGQGTRLTVV.

The chain carries TRBV11-3 and TRBJ2-7; 10 nucleotides align to TRBD1. This CDR3 region has 14 residues. In germline, CDR1 is SGHNT, CDR2 YENEEA. V was pared by 5 bases and J by 4 bases, with 5 bases of the junction left unmatched. CDR3 loop: CASSQRTGGYEQYF. The CDR3 DNA follows: TGTGCCAGCAGCCAACGGACAGGGGGATACGAGCAGTACTTC.

This clone showed up just once. The chain recombines TRBV11-2 with TRBJ1-5; TRBD1 matches at 8 bases. The CDR3 has 15 residues. J was trimmed by 2 bases and V by 1 base; bases with no gene match: 1. CDR1 and CDR2 (germline): SGHAT, FQNNGV. The CDR3 loop reads CASSLAGGGNQPQHF. Written as DNA, the CDR3 is TGTGCCAGCAGCTTAGCAGGGGGCGGCAATCAGCCCCAGCATTTT. Together with reference TRBV11-2 and TRBJ1-5, the CDR3 gives the full variable domain: EAGVAQSPRYKIIEKRQSVAFWCNPISGHATLYWYQQILGQGPKLLIQFQNNGVVDDSQLPKDRFSAERLKGVDSTLKIQPAKLEDSAVYLCASSLAGGGNQPQHFGDGTRLSIL.

V is TRBV5-4 and J is TRBJ2-3, with 8 positions matching TRBD2. V trimming: 1 base; J trimming: 1 base; junction bases outside the gene matches: 2. Germline V CDR1 and CDR2: SGHNT, YYREEE (reference sequence). This CDR3 is 15 amino acids long. This CDR3 is CASSLMTSGTDTQYF. The CDR3 nucleotides read TGTGCCAGCAGCTTGATGACTAGCGGCACAGATACGCAGTATTTT.

The chain has TRBV5-1 and TRBJ2-7; D is ambiguous. The CDR3 runs 15 residues. Germline V gene sequence: CDR1 SGHRS, CDR2 YFSETQ. Trimming pared 0 bases from V and 0 bases from J, leaving 10 bases between. CDR3 DNA: TGCGCCAGCAGCTTGGGCGGCGTTAGCTCCTACGAGCAGTACTTC. Translating gives CASSLGGVSSYEQYF.